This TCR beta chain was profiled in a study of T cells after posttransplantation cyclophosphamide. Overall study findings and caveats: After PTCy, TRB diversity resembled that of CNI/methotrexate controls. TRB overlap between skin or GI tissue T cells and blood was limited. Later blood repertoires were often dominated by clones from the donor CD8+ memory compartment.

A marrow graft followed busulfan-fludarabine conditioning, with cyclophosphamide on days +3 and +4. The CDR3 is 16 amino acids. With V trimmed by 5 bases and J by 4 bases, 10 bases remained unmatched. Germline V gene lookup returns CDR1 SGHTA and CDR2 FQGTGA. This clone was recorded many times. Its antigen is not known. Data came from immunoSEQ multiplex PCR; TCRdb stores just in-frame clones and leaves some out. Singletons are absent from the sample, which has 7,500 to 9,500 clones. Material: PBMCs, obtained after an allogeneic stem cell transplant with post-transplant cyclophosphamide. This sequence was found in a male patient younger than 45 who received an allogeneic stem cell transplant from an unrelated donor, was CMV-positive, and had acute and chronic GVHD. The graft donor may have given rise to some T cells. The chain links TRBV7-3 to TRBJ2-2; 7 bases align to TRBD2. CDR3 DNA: TGTGCCAGCAGCCCCGGGCGGGGCGGGAGCACCGGGGAGCTGTTTTTT. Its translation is CASSPGRGGSTGELFF.